The source of this TCR beta chain is a study of cytomegalovirus exposure and HLA in healthy donors. The PCR made use of 60 Vbeta and 13 Jbeta primers. Clones were read by immunoSEQ multiplex PCR, and TCRdb kept only the in-frame ones, dropping some. This table holds approximately 37,000 clones. V dropped 6 bases and J dropped 3; count of bases not matched to a gene: 9. CDR3 length equals 15 residues. Germline assignment: CDR1 SNHLY and CDR2 FYNNEI. The V call is TRBV2, the J call TRBJ1-1; TRBD1 agrees at 8 bases. Input material: PBMCs. The receptor comes from a human donor in good health. The CDR3 is CASRASGQEHTEAFF. For the CDR3, the DNA is TGTGCCAGCAGGGCCTCGGGACAGGAACACACTGAAGCTTTCTTT.